This T cell receptor beta chain was identified during a study of blood T cell repertoires in COVID-19. Participants were aged about 18 to 90 years, lived in 20 to 30 US areas, and enrolled virtually. In assigning cohorts, the study relied on participant-reported clinical history. In the original analysis: Estimation of nucleated cell counts was performed using reference gene primer amplification. TCRdb's copy holds only in-frame clones and misses some; the assay was immunoSEQ multiplex PCR. V and J calls and clone size come straight from that table; D and trimming were deduced from the DNA. The sample has roughly 180,000 clones; approximately 81% are singletons. Sequencing was carried out using PBMCs or T cells enriched from blood (not recorded which). The source of this sequence is a woman aged 40 to 50 with acute COVID-19.

CDR3 in amino acids: CASSLVLAIETQYF. The CDR3 region has the DNA TGTGCCAGCAGCTTAGTCCTAGCCATAGAGACCCAGTACTTC. The chain employs TRBV7-9 and TRBJ2-5; weak D call: TRBD2 (5 bases). The CDR3 contains 14 residues. V was cut by 1 base and J by 4 bases, with 10 bases left in between. The germline CDR1 and CDR2 sequences are SEHNR and FQNEAQ (reference sequence).